A single sample is the source of the 9 T cell receptor beta chains below, sequenced in a study of OX40 agonist ivuxolimab in advanced cancers. The data were produced by immunoSEQ multiplex PCR, yet TCRdb's version contains in-frame clones alone and is incomplete. Of 16,000 or so clones listed, approximately 77% are singletons. The sample in question was CD4+ or CD8+ T cells sorted from blood, obtained in a trial of the OX40 agonist ivuxolimab. The receptors were gathered from an adult with an advanced solid tumor such as melanoma, head and neck, liver or kidney cancer.

The CDR3: CASSQDSDNQPQHF. CDR3 bases: TGCGCCAGCAGCCAGGACAGTGACAATCAGCCCCAGCATTTT. This chain uses TRBV4-1 with TRBJ1-5; D perhaps matches TRBD1 (6 bases). There are 14 residues in the CDR3. Per germline, CDR1 MGHRA and CDR2 YSYEKL. Trimming removed 3 bases from V and 3 bases from J, with 9 bases in between.

The gene calls are TRBV5-1 and TRBJ2-1; TRBD2 matches 7 bases. The length of the CDR3 is 15 residues. Germline V gives CDR1 SGHRS, CDR2 YFSETQ. The ends lost 0 bases at V and 4 bases at J; junction bases unmatched: 4. The CDR3 protein is CASSLGRGTYNEQFF. CDR3 coding DNA: TGCGCCAGCAGCTTGGGGCGGGGGACGTACAATGAGCAGTTCTTC.

This clone was found a few times. The chain joins TRBV19 to TRBJ2-1; TRBD1 matches 7 bases. Germline loops: CDR1 LNHDA, CDR2 SQIVND (reference sequence). V shed 2 bases, J shed 0 bases, and the junction held 4 bases outside the gene matches. The CDR3 covers 16 residues. The CDR3 nucleotides read TGTGCCAGTAGTATATGGGCAGGGGGCTCCTACAATGAGCAGTTCTTC. Translation gives CASSIWAGGSYNEQFF.

Concerning this clone itself: Other DNA sequences from this sample encode an identical CDR3 as well. The chain joins TRBV2 to TRBJ2-3, with D unclear. The CDR3 consists of 15 residues. V lost 4 bases and J 7 bases, leaving 18 bases between the germline ends. CDR1 SNHLY and CDR2 FYNNEI come from the germline V gene. CDR3 in DNA: TGTGCCAGCAGTGCCCCGGTCTCTATGGCCAATACGCAGTATTTT. The encoded protein is CASSAPVSMANTQYF.

The V gene is TRBV4-3, the J gene TRBJ2-2; TRBD2 matches at 15 bases. Germline V gene sequence: CDR1 LGHNA, CDR2 YSLEER. CDR3 length equals 17 residues. V shed 4 bases, J shed 1 base, and the junction held 1 base outside the gene matches. This chain's CDR3 is CASSPGLAGGNTGELFF. The CDR3 bases are TGCGCCAGCAGCCCGGGACTAGCGGGGGGGAACACCGGGGAGCTGTTTTTT.

The chain joins TRBV6-5 to TRBJ2-2; D is ambiguous. V lost 7 bases and J lost 1, with 10 bases in between. Germline V CDR1 and CDR2: MNHEY, SVGAGI. The CDR3 consists of 14 residues. The CDR3 DNA reads TGTGCCAGCATCCATTCAGAGAACACCGGGGAGCTGTTTTTT. This sequence encodes CASIHSENTGELFF.

Only a few counts were recorded for this clone. The chain links TRBV14 to TRBJ2-6; 7 bases are a match to TRBD1. Germline-derived CDR1 and CDR2 are SGHDN and FVKESK. This CDR3 contains 18 residues. The V segment lost 4 bases and the J segment 0 bases; nucleotides outside the gene matches: 9. The CDR3: CASSPWGTASSGANVLTF. As DNA, the CDR3 is TGTGCCAGCAGCCCCTGGGGGACAGCGAGCTCTGGGGCCAACGTCCTGACTTTC.

The rearrangement joins TRBV9 to TRBJ1-3; maybe TRBD1 (6 bases). V was clipped by 4 bases and J by 1 base, with 12 bases between them. The CDR3 spans 15 residues. The germline V gene encodes CDR1 SGDLS and CDR2 YYNGEE. This chain's CDR3 is CASSLAGDSGNTIYF. The CDR3 DNA is TGTGCCAGCAGCCTCGCAGGGGATTCTGGAAACACCATATATTTT.

The chain carries TRBV4-3 and TRBJ2-1; 10 nucleotides agree with TRBD1. Looked up from germline, CDR1 is LGHNA and CDR2 is YSLEER. The CDR3 spans 16 residues. The ends lost 4 bases at V and 3 bases at J; junction bases unmatched: 6. CDR3 coding DNA: TGCGCCAGCAGCCCGTCCGGGACAGGGGTCTACAATGAGCAGTTCTTC. It encodes CASSPSGTGVYNEQFF.